The subject of this entry is one T cell receptor beta chain. This sample is part of a study of neoadjuvant anti-PD-1 for oral cavity cancer. Study-wide context: Most patients had three to four biweekly doses of 3 mg/kg nivolumab before resection.

The CDR3 totals 14 residues. Germline CDR1 reads SGHTA; CDR2 reads FQGNSA. With 4 bases clipped from V and 2 bases from J, the junction kept 0 bases outside the gene matches. PBMC libraries mostly used roughly 460 ng of input genomic DNA, with six replicates per sample. Clones were sequenced by immunoSEQ multiplex PCR, and TCRdb holds only the in-frame ones, with some missing. The sample consists of over 80,000 clones, roughly 80% of them appearing once. Patients had newly diagnosed, untreated stage II-IVA oral cavity squamous cell carcinoma. Blood cells were analyzed directly, without culture or expansion.

This receptor was taken from a person aged 40 to 85 with oral cavity squamous cell carcinoma. The material was PBMCs, obtained before nivolumab (anti-PD-1) treatment. The genes are TRBV7-2 and TRBJ1-5; TRBD1 aligns across 9 bases. Written as DNA, the CDR3 is TGTGCCAGCAGCTGGACAGGGGGCAATCAGCCCCAGCATTTT. The encoded protein is CASSWTGGNQPQHF. Combining the CDR3 with reference TRBV7-2 and TRBJ1-5 gives the whole variable domain GAGVSQSPSNKVTEKGKDVELRCDPISGHTALYWYRQSLGQGLEFLIYFQGNSAPDKSGLPSDRFSAERTGGSVSTLTIQRTQQEDSAVYLCASSWTGGNQPQHFGDGTRLSIL.